A single sample gave rise to the 17 T cell receptor beta chains below, sequenced in a study of cytomegalovirus exposure and HLA in healthy donors. The PCR had 60 Vbeta and 13 Jbeta primers. Method: immunoSEQ multiplex PCR; TCRdb's copy keeps in-frame clones and lacks some. The table records approximately 180,000 clones, less than 90% of them present only once. Sequenced input: PBMCs. These receptors were collected from a girl under three years old in good health and CMV-seronegative.

The V and J genes are TRBV6-6 and TRBJ1-2; D is possibly TRBD1 (6 bases). Trimming removed 2 bases from V and 3 bases from J, with 10 bases in between. Germline V gene sequence: CDR1 MNHNY, CDR2 SVGAGI (reference sequence). The CDR3 consists of 14 residues. The DNA for the CDR3 is TGTGCCAGCAGTTACCGGGGACAAGACTATGGCTACACCTTC. It specifies CASSYRGQDYGYTF.

The chain combines TRBV4-3 with TRBJ2-7, with 10 bases matching TRBD1. CDR1 LGHNA and CDR2 YSLEER come from the germline V gene. Germline trimming cut 0 bases from V and 4 bases from J; bases unmatched to any gene: 6. This CDR3 is 16 amino acids long. The CDR3 DNA follows: TGCGCCAGCAGCCAAGACGACGGGACAGGGGTTTACGAGCAGTACTTC. Residues: CASSQDDGTGVYEQYF.

This rearrangement joins TRBV5-1 to TRBJ2-5; a weak D match, TRBD1 (7 bases). Germline V gene lookup returns CDR1 SGHRS and CDR2 YFSETQ. CDR3 size: 15 residues. Trimming pared 1 base from V and 5 bases from J, leaving 15 bases between. The CDR3 here is CASSLWSGGMETQYF. CDR3 DNA: TGCGCCAGCAGCTTGTGGTCAGGGGGGATGGAGACCCAGTACTTC. The whole variable domain, remainder taken from reference TRBV5-1 and TRBJ2-5, is KAGVTQTPRYLIKTRGQQVTLSCSPISGHRSVSWYQQTPGQGLQFLFEYFSETQRNKGNFPGRFSGRQFSNSRSEMNVSTLELGDSALYLCASSLWSGGMETQYFGPGTRLLVL.

Here the CDR3 DNA reads TGTGCCAGCAGCTTACTAGCGCCGGACGAGCAGTACTTC. Residues: CASSLLAPDEQYF. V gene TRBV7-8 combines with J gene TRBJ2-7; D is perhaps TRBD2 (6 bases). Germline CDR1 reads SGHVS; CDR2 reads FQNEAQ. The CDR3 has 13 residues. With 2 bases removed from V and 5 bases from J, the gap between germline ends came to 10 bases. The full variable domain, rest sourced from reference TRBV7-8 and TRBJ2-7, is GAGVSQSPRYKVAKRGQDVALRCDPISGHVSLFWYQQALGQGPEFLTYFQNEAQLDKSGLPSDRFFAERPEGSVSTLKIQRTQQEDSAVYLCASSLLAPDEQYFGPGTRLTVT.

This chain joins TRBV25-1 and TRBJ2-2, with 9 positions matching TRBD1. The CDR3 has 16 amino acids. The trim removed 2 bases at V and 3 bases at J, leaving 4 bases unmatched. Germline values: CDR1 MGHDK, CDR2 SYGVNS. The CDR3 loop reads CASSETWTGDTGELFF. The CDR3 nucleotides are TGTGCCAGCAGTGAAACCTGGACAGGGGACACCGGGGAGCTGTTTTTT. Complete variable domain (other parts from reference TRBV25-1 and TRBJ2-2): EADIYQTPRYLVIGTGKKITLECSQTMGHDKMYWYQQDPGMELHLIHYSYGVNSTEKGDLSSESTVSRIRTEHFPLTLESARPSHTSQYLCASSETWTGDTGELFFGEGSRLTVL.

The rearrangement joins TRBV29-1 to TRBJ2-5; 11 bases are a match to TRBD2. CDR3 length: 15 residues. After removal of 7 bases from V and 7 bases from J, the junction contained 14 bases not matched to a gene. Germline values: CDR1 SQVTM, CDR2 ANQGSEA. The CDR3 loop is CSAHLLAGVRGTQYF. As DNA, the CDR3 is TGCAGCGCCCACCTACTAGCGGGAGTGCGAGGGACCCAGTACTTC.

This sequence joins TRBV9 and TRBJ1-5, with D unclear. Germline assignment: CDR1 SGDLS and CDR2 YYNGEE. The V and J ends lost 0 bases and 0 bases respectively, with 10 bases between them. The CDR3 loop spans 16 amino acids. The CDR3: CASSVDGGPSNQPQHF. In DNA form, the CDR3 reads TGTGCCAGCAGCGTAGATGGAGGCCCTAGCAATCAGCCCCAGCATTTT.

The chain carries TRBV5-1 and TRBJ2-3; 7 positions match TRBD2. V lost 4 bases to trimming and J lost 4 bases; unmatched junction nucleotides: 0. Germline loops: CDR1 SGHRS, CDR2 YFSETQ. The CDR3 is made up of 12 amino acids. CDR3 DNA: TGCGCCAGCAGCCTAGCGGCAGATACGCAGTATTTT. Translating gives CASSLAADTQYF.

The rearrangement joins TRBV18 to TRBJ2-5; D is perhaps TRBD2 (6 bases). The CDR3 contains 13 residues. Germline V lookup: CDR1 KGHSH, CDR2 LQKENI. The V end was cut by 6 bases, the J end by 1 base, with 9 bases between. CDR3 sequence (DNA): TGTGCCAGCTCGGGGACTCTCCAAGAGACCCAGTACTTC. Its translation is CASSGTLQETQYF.

V and J are TRBV6-1 and TRBJ2-5; 9 bases match TRBD2. CDR1 is MNHNS and CDR2 is SASEGT in the germline V gene. This CDR3 is 17 amino acids long. Unmatched junction bases numbered 7, after V lost 1 base and J lost 1 base. Here the CDR3 DNA reads TGTGCCAGCAGTGAAGGCCCAGCTAGCGGGGCCCAAGAGACCCAGTACTTC. Translating it yields CASSEGPASGAQETQYF.

This clone was picked up one time. V usage is TRBV7-9 and J usage is TRBJ2-1, with D perhaps matching TRBD1 or TRBD2 (10 bases each). The CDR3 is 18 amino acids. Deletions cut 4 bases from V and 6 bases from J, with 25 bases between. Germline CDR1 and CDR2: SEHNR and FQNEAQ (reference sequence). CDR3 region: CASSSRDRGSGRANEQFF. The CDR3 bases are TGTGCCAGCAGCTCCCGGGACAGGGGAAGCGGGAGGGCCAATGAGCAGTTCTTC.

J is TRBJ1-6 and V is TRBV6-5; a weak D match, TRBD1 (5 bases). Trimming removed 4 bases at V and 7 bases at J, with 14 bases between. CDR3 length equals 15 residues. The germline CDR1 and CDR2 sequences are MNHEY and SVGAGI. CDR3 region: CASSFGRGGNSPLHF. CDR3 sequence (DNA): TGTGCCAGCAGTTTTGGGAGGGGAGGCAATTCACCCCTCCACTTT.

The chain uses TRBV19 and TRBJ1-1; D may be TRBD1 (6 bases). Germline V gene sequence: CDR1 LNHDA, CDR2 SQIVND (reference sequence). The CDR3 is made up of 13 amino acids. V lost 3 bases to trimming and J lost 8 bases, with 13 bases between them. Written as DNA, the CDR3 is TGTGCCAGTAGTATCTTCGGGACAAGAGAAGCTTTCTTT. It is translated as CASSIFGTREAFF.

The rearrangement uses TRBV6-7 and TRBJ2-5; TRBD2 matches 16 bases. TRBV6-7 is assigned to the ORF class and has an uncertain function. CDR3 length equals 17 residues. V was clipped by 2 bases and J by 5 bases; unmatched bases: 5. CDR3 sequence: CASSYPGLAGGQETQYF. CDR3 in DNA: TGTGCCAGCAGTTACCCGGGACTAGCGGGAGGGCAGGAGACCCAGTACTTC.

The genes are TRBV7-2 and TRBJ2-5, with D perhaps matching TRBD2 (5 bases). The CDR3 totals 13 residues. Looked up from germline, CDR1 is SGHTA and CDR2 is FQGNSA. V was pared by 1 base and J by 7 bases, with 10 bases between. DNA for the CDR3: TGTGCCAGCAGCTTAGGACTGGGGAGGACCCAGTACTTC. Translated, it gives CASSLGLGRTQYF. The full variable domain, rest sourced from reference TRBV7-2 and TRBJ2-5, is GAGVSQSPSNKVTEKGKDVELRCDPISGHTALYWYRQSLGQGLEFLIYFQGNSAPDKSGLPSDRFSAERTGGSVSTLTIQRTQQEDSAVYLCASSLGLGRTQYFGPGTRLLVL.

The chain is built from TRBV27 and TRBJ2-7, with D tentatively TRBD2 (6 bases). Germline CDR1 reads MNHEY; CDR2 reads SMNVEV (reference sequence). The CDR3 has 14 residues. Between the trimmed V and J ends, which lost 3 bases and 3 bases, there was a span of 12 bases. CDR3 sequence (DNA): TGTGCCAGCAGTTTTCGGGAGAGCAACTACGAGCAGTACTTC. It codes for CASSFRESNYEQYF.

This clone was recorded a few times. The chain has TRBV19 and TRBJ1-5; 10 bases are shared with TRBD1. Losses at the gene ends were 3 bases for V and 0 bases for J; bases not matched to a gene: 5. Germline lookup yields CDR1 LNHDA and CDR2 SQIVND (reference sequence). The CDR3 consists of 17 residues. The CDR3 DNA is TGTGCCAGTAGTATCCCGACAGGGGGCTATAGCAATCAGCCCCAGCATTTT. It is translated as CASSIPTGGYSNQPQHF.